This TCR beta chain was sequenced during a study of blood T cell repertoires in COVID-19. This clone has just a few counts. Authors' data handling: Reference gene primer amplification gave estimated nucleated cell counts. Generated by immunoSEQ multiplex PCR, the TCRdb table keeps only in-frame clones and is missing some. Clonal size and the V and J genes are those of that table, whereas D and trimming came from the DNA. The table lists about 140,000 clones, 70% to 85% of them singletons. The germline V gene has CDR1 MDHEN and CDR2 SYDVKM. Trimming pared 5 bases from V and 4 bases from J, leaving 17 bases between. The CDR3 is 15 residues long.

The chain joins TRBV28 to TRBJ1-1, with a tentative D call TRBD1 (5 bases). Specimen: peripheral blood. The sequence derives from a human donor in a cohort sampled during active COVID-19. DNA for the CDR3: TGTGCCAGCAGTCTAAGACAGTCGTTGGCCACTGAAGCTTTCTTT. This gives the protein CASSLRQSLATEAFF.